The 2 T cell receptor beta chains in this list originate from one sample, sequenced in a study of Ad26.COV2.S vaccination and SARS-CoV-2 variants. As for treatment: around 19 received Ad26.COV2.S at low or high dose, single or two shots; 5 received placebo; per-sample allocation not given. At day 63 after the first vaccine or placebo injection, samples were drawn. The assay was immunoSEQ multiplex PCR, and TCRdb's table has in-frame clones only and misses some. The sample consists of approximately 420,000 clones, 70% to 90% of them appearing once. Sequencing used peripheral blood, obtained in a trial of Ad26.COV2.S vaccine versus placebo. These receptors originate from a person between 18 and 59 years old who received the Ad26.COV2.S COVID-19 vaccine or a placebo.

This chain connects TRBV5-5 to TRBJ2-7, with 8 positions matching TRBD1. CDR1 and CDR2 (germline): SGHKS, YYEKEE (reference sequence). Germline trimming cut 2 bases from V and 6 bases from J; bases unmatched to any gene: 7. The CDR3 has 14 residues. CDR3 nucleotides: TGTGCCAGCAGCTTTACAGGGGGGCTGAGCGAGCAGTACTTC. Amino acids: CASSFTGGLSEQYF.

This clone was detected a few times. The genes are TRBV2 and TRBJ2-7, with 8 bases that match TRBD2. This CDR3 contains 14 residues. Germline V gives CDR1 SNHLY, CDR2 FYNNEI. Trimming at V came to 8 bases and at J to 0 bases, leaving 6 bases not matched to a gene. The chain's CDR3 is CASGLAGHSYEQYF. CDR3 in DNA: TGTGCCAGCGGGCTAGCGGGTCACTCCTACGAGCAGTACTTC.